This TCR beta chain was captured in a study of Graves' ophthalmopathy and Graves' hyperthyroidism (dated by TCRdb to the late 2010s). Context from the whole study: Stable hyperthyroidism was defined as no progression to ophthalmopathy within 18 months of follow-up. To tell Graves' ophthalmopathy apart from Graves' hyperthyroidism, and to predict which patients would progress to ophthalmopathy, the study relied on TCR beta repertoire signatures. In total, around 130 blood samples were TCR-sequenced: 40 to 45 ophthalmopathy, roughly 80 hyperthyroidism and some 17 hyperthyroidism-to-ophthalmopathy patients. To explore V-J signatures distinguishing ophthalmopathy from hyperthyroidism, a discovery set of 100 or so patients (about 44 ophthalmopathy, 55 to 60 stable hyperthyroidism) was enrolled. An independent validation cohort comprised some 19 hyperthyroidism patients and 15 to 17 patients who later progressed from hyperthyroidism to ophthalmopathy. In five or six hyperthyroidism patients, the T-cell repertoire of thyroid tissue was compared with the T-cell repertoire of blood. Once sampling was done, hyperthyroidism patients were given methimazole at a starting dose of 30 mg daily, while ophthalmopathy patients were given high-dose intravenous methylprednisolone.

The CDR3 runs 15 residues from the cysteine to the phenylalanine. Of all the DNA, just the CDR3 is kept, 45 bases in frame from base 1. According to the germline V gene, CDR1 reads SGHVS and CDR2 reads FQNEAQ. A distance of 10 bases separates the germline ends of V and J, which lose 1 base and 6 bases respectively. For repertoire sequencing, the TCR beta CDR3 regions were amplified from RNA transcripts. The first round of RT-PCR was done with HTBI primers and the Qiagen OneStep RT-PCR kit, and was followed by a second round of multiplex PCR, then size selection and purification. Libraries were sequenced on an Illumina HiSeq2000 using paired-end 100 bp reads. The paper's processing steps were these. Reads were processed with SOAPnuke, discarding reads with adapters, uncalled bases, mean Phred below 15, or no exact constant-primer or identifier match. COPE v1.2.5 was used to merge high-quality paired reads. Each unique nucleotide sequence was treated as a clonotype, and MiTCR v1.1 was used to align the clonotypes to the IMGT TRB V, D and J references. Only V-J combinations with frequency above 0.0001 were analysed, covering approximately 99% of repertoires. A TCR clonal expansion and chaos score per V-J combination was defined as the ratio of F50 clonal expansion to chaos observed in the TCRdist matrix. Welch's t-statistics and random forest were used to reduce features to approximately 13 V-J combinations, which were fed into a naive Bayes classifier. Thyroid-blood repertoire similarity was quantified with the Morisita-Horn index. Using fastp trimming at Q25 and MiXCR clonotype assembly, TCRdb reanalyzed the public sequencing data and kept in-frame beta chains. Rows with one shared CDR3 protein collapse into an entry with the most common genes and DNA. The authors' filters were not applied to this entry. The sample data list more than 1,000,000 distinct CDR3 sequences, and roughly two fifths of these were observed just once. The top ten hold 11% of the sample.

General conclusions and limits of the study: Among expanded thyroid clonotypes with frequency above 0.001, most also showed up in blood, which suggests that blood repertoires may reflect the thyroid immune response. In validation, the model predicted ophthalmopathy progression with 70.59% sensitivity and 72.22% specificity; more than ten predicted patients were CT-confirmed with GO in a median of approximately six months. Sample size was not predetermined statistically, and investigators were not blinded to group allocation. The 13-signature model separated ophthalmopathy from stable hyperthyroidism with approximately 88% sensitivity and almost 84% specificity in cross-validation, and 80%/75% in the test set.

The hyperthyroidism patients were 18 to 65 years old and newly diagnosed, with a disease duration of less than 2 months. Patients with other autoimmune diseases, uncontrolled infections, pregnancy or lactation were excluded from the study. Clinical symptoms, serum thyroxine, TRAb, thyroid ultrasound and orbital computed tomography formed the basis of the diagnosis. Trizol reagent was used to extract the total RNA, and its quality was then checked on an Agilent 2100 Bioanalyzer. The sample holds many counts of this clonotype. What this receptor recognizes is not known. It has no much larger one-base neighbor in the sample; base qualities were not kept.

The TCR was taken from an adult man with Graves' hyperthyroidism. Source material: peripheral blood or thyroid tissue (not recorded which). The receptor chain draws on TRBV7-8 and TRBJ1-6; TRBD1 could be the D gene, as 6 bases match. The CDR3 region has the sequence CASSLDRVRNSPLHF. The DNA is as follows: TGTGCCAGCAGCTTAGACAGGGTTCGTAATTCACCCCTCCACTTT.